The present T cell receptor beta chain was sequenced within a study of CD8 T cells in ankylosing spondylitis. Germline CDR1 reads LGHNA; CDR2 reads YSLEER. The length of the CDR3 is 16 residues. V was pared by 0 bases and J by 9 bases, with 9 bases of the junction left unmatched. Study results and limitations: Clones linked to the disease showed a CD8+ phenotype. They occurred at relatively low frequencies in peripheral blood. Before this, some motif variants had been reported in reactive arthritis synovial fluid and blood.

TCRdb re-called the 5' RACE reads through MiXCR, storing one row per CDR3 protein. Among over 30,000 distinct CDR3 sequences listed, about 15% were seen once. This clonotype was seen at least ten times. Its cognate antigen is unknown. What was sequenced was blood. The sequence was collected from a male donor with ankylosing spondylitis or in good health (not recorded which). This chain connects TRBV4-3 to TRBJ2-1; 9 bases map to TRBD2. Written as DNA, the CDR3 is TGCGCCAGCAGCCAAGAGGGGACTAGCTCCAAACGTGAGCAGTTCTTC. Translation: CASSQEGTSSKREQFF.